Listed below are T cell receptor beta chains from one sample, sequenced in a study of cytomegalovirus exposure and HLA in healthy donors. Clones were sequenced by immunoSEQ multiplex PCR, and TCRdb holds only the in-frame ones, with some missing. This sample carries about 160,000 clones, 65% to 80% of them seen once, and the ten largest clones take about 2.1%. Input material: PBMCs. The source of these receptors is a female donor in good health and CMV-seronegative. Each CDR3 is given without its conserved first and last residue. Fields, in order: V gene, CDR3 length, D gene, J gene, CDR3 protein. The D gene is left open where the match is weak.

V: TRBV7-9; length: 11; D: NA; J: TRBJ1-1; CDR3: ASRLDSRGEAF
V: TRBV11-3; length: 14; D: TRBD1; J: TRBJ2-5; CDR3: ASSWKGQGFQETQY
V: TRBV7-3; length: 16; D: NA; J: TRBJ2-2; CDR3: ASSLKPGVGVNTGELF
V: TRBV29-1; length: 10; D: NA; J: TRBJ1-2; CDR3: SESGVGGGYT
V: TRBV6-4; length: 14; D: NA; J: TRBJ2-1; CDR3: ASSDSGQGGPIEQF
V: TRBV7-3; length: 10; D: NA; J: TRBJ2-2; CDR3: ASSPYTGELF
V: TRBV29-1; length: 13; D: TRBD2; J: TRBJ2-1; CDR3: SVEGVAGGWNEQF
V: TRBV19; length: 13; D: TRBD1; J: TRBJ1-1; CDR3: ASSISGGSNTEAF
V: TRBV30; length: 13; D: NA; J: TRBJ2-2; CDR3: AWSAGTFNTGELF
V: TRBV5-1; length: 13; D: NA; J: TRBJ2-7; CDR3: ASSLVGGTTYEQY
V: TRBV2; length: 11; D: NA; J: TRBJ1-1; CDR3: ASSEVALEGAF
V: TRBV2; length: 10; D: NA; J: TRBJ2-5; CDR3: ASRGQQETQY
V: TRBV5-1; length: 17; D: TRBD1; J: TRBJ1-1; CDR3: ASSLATNTGTGSNTEAF
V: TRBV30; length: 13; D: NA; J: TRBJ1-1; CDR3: ARSPRPSGATEAF
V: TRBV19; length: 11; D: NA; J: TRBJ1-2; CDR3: ASRPTETYGYT
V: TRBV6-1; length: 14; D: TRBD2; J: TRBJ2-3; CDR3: ASSDKRGGRPDTQY
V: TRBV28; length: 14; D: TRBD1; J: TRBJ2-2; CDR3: ASSPTGTGNTGELF
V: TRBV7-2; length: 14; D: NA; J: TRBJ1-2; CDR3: ASSLVGSPGVYGYT
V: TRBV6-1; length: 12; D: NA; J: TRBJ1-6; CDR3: ASSEARRNSPLH
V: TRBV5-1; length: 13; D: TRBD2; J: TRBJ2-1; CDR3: ASSKGAGGQNEQF
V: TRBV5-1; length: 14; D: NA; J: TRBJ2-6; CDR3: ASSLVGPSGANVLT
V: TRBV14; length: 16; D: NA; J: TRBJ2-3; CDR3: ASSQVGQGVIFADTQY
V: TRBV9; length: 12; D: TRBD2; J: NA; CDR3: ASSVGGGAGEQF
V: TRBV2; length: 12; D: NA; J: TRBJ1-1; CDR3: ASSEIRANTEAF